A single sample is the source of the 27 T cell receptor beta chains below, sequenced in a study of T cells in Graves' hyperthyroidism and ophthalmopathy. Regions amplified from RNA transcripts were the TCR beta CDR3 regions. HTBI primers were used for first-round RT-PCR of the TCR CDR3. MiXCR, run by TCRdb on the multiplex PCR reads, gives a single entry per CDR3 protein. Among 540,000 or so distinct CDR3 sequences listed, 46% were seen once. The sample consisted of peripheral blood or thyroid tissue (not recorded which). The source of these receptors is an adult woman with Graves' disease, either hyperthyroidism or ophthalmopathy (not recorded which).

The V and J genes are TRBV6-5 and TRBJ1-2; tentative D call: TRBD1 (5 bases). Germline CDR1 and CDR2: MNHEY and SVGAGI. CDR3 size: 11 residues. Trimming shortened V by 11 bases and J by 7 bases, and 14 bases separated the two germline ends. The CDR3 DNA follows: TGTGCCGCAACCGCAGGGATTGGCTACACCTTC. Translation: CAATAGIGYTF.

This clonotype was detected only a few times. V usage is TRBV19 and J usage is TRBJ1-1; D not resolved. Germline loops: CDR1 LNHDA, CDR2 SQIVND (reference sequence). V gave up 7 bases and J gave up 1 base, with 16 bases separating them. The CDR3 has 15 residues. DNA of the CDR3: TGTGCCAGTACTGGAACACGGACGGCGAACACTGAAGCTTTCTTT. Encoded protein: CASTGTRTANTEAFF.

V gene TRBV10-2 combines with J gene TRBJ2-5, with TRBD2 identical over 7 bases. CDR3 length equals 16 residues. J was trimmed by 1 base and V by 0 bases; bases with no gene match: 5. Per germline, CDR1 WSHSY and CDR2 SAAADI. CDR3 coding DNA: TGCGCCAGCAGTGAGTCCCCGGCTAGCGGCCAAGAGACCCAGTACTTC. Translating gives CASSESPASGQETQYF.

This clonotype was seen a few times. The conserved phenylalanine or tryptophan is not found at the CDR3 terminus, so this likely reflects a read error. The DNA is omitted, as the CDR3 cannot be located on it reliably, and the CDR3 follows TCRdb's listing. The chain employs TRBV2 and TRBJ1-3. CDR1 and CDR2 from the germline V gene are SNHLY and FYNNEI. From its first to its last residue, the CDR3 has 8 amino acids. The chain's CDR3 is CASRTQYT.

Concerning this clonotype: Here the CDR3 omits its conserved ending phenylalanine or tryptophan, so a read error is the likely source. The chain carries TRBV11-2 and TRBJ2-2, with D unresolved. V was clipped by 7 bases and J by 1 base, with 13 bases between them. The CDR3 loop spans 15 amino acids. Germline lookup yields CDR1 SGHAT and CDR2 FQNNGV. The CDR3 coding sequence is TGTGCCAGCACCCGGCTTAGGGAGAACACCGGGGAGCTGTTTTTG. This sequence encodes CASTRLRENTGELFL.

Comment on this clonotype: Likely a read error: the CDR3 ends without its conserved phenylalanine or tryptophan. The limits of the CDR3 on the DNA are not certain, so only TCRdb's listed CDR3 is given. The V call is TRBV2, the J call TRBJ1-1. Germline CDR1 and CDR2: SNHLY and FYNNEI. The CDR3 adds up to 11 amino acids, both ends counted. CDR3 region: CASSDSRAAKL.

In this sample, this clonotype turned up a few times. The rearrangement uses TRBV12-3 or TRBV12-4 and TRBJ2-5; D perhaps matches TRBD2 (7 bases). The CDR3 length is 14 residues. Trimming cost V 3 bases and J 5 bases, with 13 bases left between them. Here the CDR3 DNA reads TGTGCCAGCAGTTTTACGGGGGGCGGGGAGACCCAGTACTTC. Protein sequence: CASSFTGGGETQYF.

The chain joins TRBV7-2 to TRBJ2-5; TRBD2 aligns across 7 bases. The CDR3 length is 14 residues. Germline lookup yields CDR1 SGHTA and CDR2 FQGNSA. The junction had 10 bases not matched to a gene; V was cut back by 4 bases and J by 8 bases. This CDR3 reads CASSSLAGEATQYF. The CDR3 nucleotides read TGTGCCAGCAGCTCCTTGGCGGGAGAGGCTACCCAGTACTTC.

This clonotype was picked up many times. The V call is TRBV2, the J call TRBJ2-2; TRBD1 is a possible D gene (6 bases). Trimming left V 4 bases short and J 3 bases short, with 6 bases between. The CDR3 runs 13 residues. Looked up from germline, CDR1 is SNHLY and CDR2 is FYNNEI. The DNA of the CDR3 is TGTGCCAGCAGTGGGACAGACACCGGGGAGCTGTTTTTT. It yields the protein CASSGTDTGELFF. Using reference TRBV2 and TRBJ2-2 for the parts outside the CDR3, the full variable domain is EPEVTQTPSHQVTQMGQEVILRCVPISNHLYFYWYRQILGQKVEFLVSFYNNEISEKSEIFDDQFSVERPDGSNFTLKIRSTKLEDSAMYFCASSGTDTGELFFGEGSRLTVL.

This clonotype was found a few times. This chain uses TRBV2 with TRBJ2-3; D call uncertain. This CDR3 is built from 15 residues. Germline V gene sequence: CDR1 SNHLY, CDR2 FYNNEI. Trimming pared 1 base from V and 1 base from J, leaving 9 bases between. The CDR3 sequence: CASSEEGSGTDTQYF. In DNA, the CDR3 is TGTGCCAGCAGTGAAGAGGGTTCCGGCACAGATACGCAGTATTTT.

To note about this clonotype: The junction differs from germline at one of its ends, possibly a read error. The chain links TRBV25-1 to TRBJ1-2; TRBD1 is a possible D gene (6 bases). The CDR3 sequence is 15 residues long. Germline CDR1 reads MGHDK; CDR2 reads SYGVNS. CDR3: CASSDYSGENYGYTF. The DNA of the CDR3 is TGTGCTAGCAGTGACTACTCAGGGGAGAACTATGGCTACACCTTC.

This clonotype has at least ten counts. V is TRBV2 and J is TRBJ1-6; D is ambiguous. V lost 4 bases and J 10 bases, leaving 5 bases between the germline ends. The CDR3 totals 11 residues. The V gene's germline CDR1 is SNHLY and CDR2 FYNNEI. CDR3 protein: CASSGVSPLHF. DNA of the CDR3: TGTGCCAGCAGTGGGGTCTCACCCCTCCACTTT.

The rearrangement uses TRBV10-2 and TRBJ1-2, with D tentatively TRBD1 (5 bases). V was trimmed by 5 bases and J by 2 bases, leaving 15 bases between them. The CDR3 has 15 residues. The V gene's germline CDR1 is WSHSY and CDR2 SAAADI. The CDR3 spells CASSPGDRTNYGYTF. The CDR3 DNA sequence: TGCGCCAGCAGTCCTGGGGACCGGACGAACTATGGCTACACCTTC.

This clonotype has ten or more counts. The chain has TRBV27 and TRBJ1-2; TRBD1 is a possible D gene (5 bases). The CDR3 has 14 amino acids. Germline V lookup: CDR1 MNHEY, CDR2 SMNVEV (reference sequence). V gave up 2 bases and J gave up 6 bases, with 13 bases separating them. In nucleotides, the CDR3 is TGTGCCAGCAGTTTACGGGACCTTGGTAATGGCTACACCTTC. Translation: CASSLRDLGNGYTF.

The chain joins TRBV25-1 to TRBJ1-2; 11 positions agree with TRBD1. The CDR3 has 15 amino acids. CDR1 is MGHDK and CDR2 is SYGVNS in the germline V gene. V was pared by 6 bases and J by 7 bases, with 10 bases of the junction left unmatched. CDR3 nucleotides: TGTGCCAGCAGCGGCAGTGGACAGGGGGCTGGTGGCTACACCTTC. It codes for CASSGSGQGAGGYTF.

This clonotype was seen only a few times. The chain carries TRBV6-5 and TRBJ1-1; TRBD1 is a possible D gene (5 bases). The CDR3 consists of 17 residues. With 6 bases removed from V and 5 bases from J, the gap between germline ends came to 25 bases. Germline-derived CDR1 and CDR2 are MNHEY and SVGAGI. In DNA form, the CDR3 reads TGTGCCAGCAGCCGCCCTCCCGTCCGAGTGGGGGAGACTGAAGCTTTCTTT. Protein product: CASSRPPVRVGETEAFF.

The V call is TRBV15, the J call TRBJ1-5; 7 bases align to TRBD1. Germline-derived CDR1 and CDR2 are LNHNV and YYDKDF (reference sequence). V lost 3 bases and J lost 2; bases outside the gene matches: 7. The CDR3 is 16 amino acids. The DNA for the CDR3 is TGTGCCACCAGCAGCTCACGACAGGGTGGCAATCAGCCCCAGCATTTT. Translating gives CATSSSRQGGNQPQHF. The whole variable domain, remainder taken from reference TRBV15 and TRBJ1-5, is DAMVIQNPRYQVTQFGKPVTLSCSQTLNHNVMYWYQQKSSQAPKLLFHYYDKDFNNEADTPDNFQSRRPNTSFCFLDIRSPGLGDTAMYLCATSSSRQGGNQPQHFGDGTRLSIL.

Ten or more counts support this clonotype. The chain joins TRBV9 to TRBJ2-2; possibly TRBD1 for D (6 bases). Germline V gene sequence: CDR1 SGDLS, CDR2 YYNGEE. Trimming removed 0 bases at V and 4 bases at J, with 10 bases between. The length of the CDR3 is 15 residues. This chain's CDR3 is CASSVVQGFTGELFF. The CDR3 bases are TGTGCCAGCAGCGTAGTACAGGGTTTCACCGGGGAGCTGTTTTTT.

The genes are TRBV27 and TRBJ1-6; 7 nucleotides line up with TRBD1. Germline CDR1 and CDR2: MNHEY and SMNVEV (reference sequence). V lost 6 bases, J lost 1 base, and 6 bases stayed unmatched. The CDR3 totals 16 residues. This CDR3 reads CASRVTGISYNSPLHF. In DNA, the CDR3 is TGTGCCAGCAGGGTGACAGGGATTTCCTATAATTCACCCCTCCACTTT.

Ten or more counts support this clonotype. The genes are TRBV4-1 and TRBJ1-1, with D hard to call. The CDR3 runs to 13 residues. The V end was cut by 1 base, the J end by 5 bases, with 8 bases between. Per germline, CDR1 MGHRA and CDR2 YSYEKL. For the CDR3, the DNA is TGCGCCAGCAGCCAAGTAGAGGGTACTGAAGCTTTCTTT. As protein: CASSQVEGTEAFF.

As regards this clonotype: The conserved final phenylalanine or tryptophan is absent from the CDR3, which likely points to a read error. It is unclear where the CDR3 begins or ends on the DNA, so no DNA is shown, and the CDR3 is as TCRdb lists it. The chain couples TRBV7-9 to TRBJ2-1; TRBD1 was called by the table and not checked on the DNA. Counting both end residues, the CDR3 totals 8 amino acids. Germline V gene lookup returns CDR1 SEHNR and CDR2 FQNEAQ (reference sequence). The chain's CDR3 is CASSDPGQ.

This clonotype has just one count. This chain joins TRBV29-1 and TRBJ2-7; 12 positions match TRBD2. The CDR3 runs to 13 residues. Trimming cost V 7 bases and J 6 bases; bases outside gene matches: 7. Per the germline V gene, CDR1 is SQVTM and CDR2 is ANQGSEA. The DNA of the CDR3 is TGCAGCGCCCGGACTAGCGGGATCGGCGAGCAGTACTTC. This sequence encodes CSARTSGIGEQYF.

At least ten counts were recorded for this clonotype. The rearrangement uses TRBV5-1 and TRBJ2-7; D is unresolved. The CDR3 has 14 amino acids. Per the germline V gene, CDR1 is SGHRS and CDR2 is YFSETQ. V was pared by 0 bases and J by 3 bases, with 10 bases between. CDR3 sequence (DNA): TGCGCCAGCAGCTTGGTGGGCAGTAGCTACGAGCAGTACTTC. It yields the protein CASSLVGSSYEQYF.

This clonotype was seen repeatedly, ten times or more. The rearrangement links TRBV5-1 to TRBJ2-7; D is undetermined. Germline V CDR1 and CDR2: SGHRS, YFSETQ. The CDR3 sequence is 14 residues long. The V end lost 3 bases, the J end lost 2 bases, and 12 bases lay between the germline ends. The CDR3: CASSYTVLTYEQYF. CDR3 coding DNA: TGCGCCAGCAGCTACACTGTCCTGACCTACGAGCAGTACTTC.

A word on this clonotype: The conserved phenylalanine or tryptophan is not found at the CDR3 terminus, so this likely reflects a read error. No DNA is shown, since the ends of the CDR3 on it are uncertain; the CDR3 is the one TCRdb lists. This chain links TRBV7-9 with TRBJ1-1. Germline V gene sequence: CDR1 SEHNR, CDR2 FQNEAQ (reference sequence). The CDR3 numbers 12 amino acids, ends counted. The CDR3 region is CASSLGPTRWLY.

This chain uses TRBV29-1 with TRBJ1-1, with no clear D. Trimming removed 8 bases from V and 10 bases from J, with 17 bases in between. CDR3 size: 11 residues. Germline-derived CDR1 and CDR2 are SQVTM and ANQGSEA. The CDR3 DNA reads as TGCAGCTTGGAGGGCACAGTTCGAGCTTTCTTT. Residues: CSLEGTVRAFF.

The V gene is TRBV7-9, the J gene TRBJ2-5; 7 bases agree with TRBD1. J gave up 4 bases and V 6 bases, and 11 bases lay outside the gene matches. CDR1 is SEHNR and CDR2 is FQNEAQ in the germline V gene (reference sequence). This CDR3 has 15 residues. The CDR3 sequence is CASSLGTVMGETQYF. DNA for the CDR3: TGTGCCAGCAGTCTTGGGACAGTTATGGGAGAGACCCAGTACTTC.